Listed here are 7 T cell receptor beta chains from one sample, sequenced in a study of blood T cell repertoires in COVID-19. Produced via immunoSEQ multiplex PCR; TCRdb's table is partial and in-frame only. The data show roughly 150,000 clones, with 89% seen just once and approximately 3% held by the top ten. Specimen: peripheral blood. The receptors come from a man in his sixties with acute or convalescent COVID-19.

This clone was seen a handful of times. The chain combines TRBV7-9 with TRBJ2-7, with a tentative D call TRBD2 (6 bases). The V and J ends lost 0 bases and 3 bases respectively, with 9 bases between them. CDR3 length equals 14 residues. Germline values: CDR1 SEHNR, CDR2 FQNEAQ (reference sequence). Written as DNA, the CDR3 is TGTGCCAGCAGCTTAGCCCGGGAGAACTACGAGCAGTACTTC. Translating gives CASSLARENYEQYF.

This chain connects TRBV5-1 to TRBJ1-1, with D unclear. CDR3 length: 13 residues. V was pared by 3 bases and J by 3 bases, with 9 bases between. Germline V lookup: CDR1 SGHRS, CDR2 YFSETQ. The CDR3 sequence is CASSSRDDTEAFF. CDR3 DNA sequence: TGCGCCAGCAGCTCTCGGGATGACACTGAAGCTTTCTTT. Together with reference TRBV5-1 and TRBJ1-1, the CDR3 gives the full variable domain: KAGVTQTPRYLIKTRGQQVTLSCSPISGHRSVSWYQQTPGQGLQFLFEYFSETQRNKGNFPGRFSGRQFSNSRSEMNVSTLELGDSALYLCASSSRDDTEAFFGQGTRLTVV.

The chain combines TRBV7-9 with TRBJ1-4; D remains ambiguous. V lost 7 bases to trimming and J lost 0 bases, with 9 bases between them. This CDR3 is 14 amino acids long. Germline CDR1 SEHNR, CDR2 FQNEAQ (reference sequence). CDR3 in DNA: TGTGCCAGCACCCTACCCTCAACTAATGAAAAACTGTTTTTT. It encodes CASTLPSTNEKLFF.

The chain is built from TRBV5-4 and TRBJ2-5, with D maybe TRBD2 (6 bases). Per the germline V gene, CDR1 is SGHNT and CDR2 is YYREEE (reference sequence). The CDR3 totals 15 residues. Trimming stripped 1 base from V and 4 bases from J, with 14 bases between. CDR3 region: CASSLPGDRLETQYF. The CDR3 DNA sequence: TGTGCCAGCAGCTTGCCGGGGGACCGATTAGAGACCCAGTACTTC.

This clone was counted only a few times. The J gene is TRBJ2-3, the V gene TRBV9; D perhaps matches TRBD2 (6 bases). V was pared by 5 bases and J by 2 bases, with 12 bases between. The CDR3 loop spans 14 amino acids. Germline V gene lookup returns CDR1 SGDLS and CDR2 YYNGEE. CDR3 region: CASRGAGFTDTQYF. In DNA form, the CDR3 reads TGTGCCAGCAGAGGGGCGGGGTTCACAGATACGCAGTATTTT.

The chain carries TRBV30 and TRBJ1-2; D may be TRBD1 (6 bases). Germline CDR1 and CDR2: GTSNPN and SVGIG (reference sequence). This CDR3 has 16 amino acids. The V end was cut by 3 bases, the J end by 6 bases, with 23 bases between. CDR3 protein: CAWSPEGGPRRHGYTF. CDR3 coding DNA: TGTGCCTGGAGCCCCGAGGGGGGGCCCCGCCGGCATGGCTACACCTTC.

The chain joins TRBV30 to TRBJ2-2; 11 nucleotides agree with TRBD1. CDR3 length: 15 residues. CDR1 is GTSNPN and CDR2 is SVGIG in the germline V gene (reference sequence). After removal of 6 bases from V and 6 bases from J, the junction contained 9 bases not matched to a gene. The CDR3 protein is CACGQGALGSGELFF. Written as DNA, the CDR3 is TGTGCCTGTGGACAGGGGGCGCTGGGGTCCGGGGAGCTGTTTTTT. The full variable domain, with the rest looked up from reference TRBV30 and TRBJ2-2, is SQTIHQWPATLVQPVGSPLSLECTVEGTSNPNLYWYRQAAGRGLQLLFYSVGIGQISSEVPQNLSASRPQDRQFILSSKKLLLSDSGFYLCACGQGALGSGELFFGEGSRLTVL.